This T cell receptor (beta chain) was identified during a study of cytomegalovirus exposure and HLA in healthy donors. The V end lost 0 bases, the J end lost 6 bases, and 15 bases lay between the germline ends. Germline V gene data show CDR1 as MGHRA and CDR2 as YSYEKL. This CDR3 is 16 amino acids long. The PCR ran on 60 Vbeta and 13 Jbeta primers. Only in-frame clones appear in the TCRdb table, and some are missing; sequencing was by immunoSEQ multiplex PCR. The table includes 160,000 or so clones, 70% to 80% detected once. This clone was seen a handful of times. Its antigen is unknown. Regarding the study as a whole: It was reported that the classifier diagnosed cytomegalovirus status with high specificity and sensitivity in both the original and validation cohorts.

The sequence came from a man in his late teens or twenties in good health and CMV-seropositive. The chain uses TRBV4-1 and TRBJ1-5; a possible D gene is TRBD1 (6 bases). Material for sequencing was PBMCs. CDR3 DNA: TGCGCCAGCAGCCAAGAGGGGGGGCAGGGTACTCAGCCCCAGCATTTT. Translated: CASSQEGGQGTQPQHF.